The clone carrying this T cell receptor (beta chain) registers medium-sized by frequency. The antigen is not known. The CDR3 loop spans 17 amino acids. CDR1 is KGHSH and CDR2 is LQKENI in the germline V gene. The sample belongs to a study of T cell clusters in autoimmune cytopenias. Overall study: The median distinct TRB clonotype count was about 2,400 per sample, from a median approximately 53,000 reads.

TRB amplification used roughly 250 ng of peripheral blood genomic DNA. Multiplex touch-down PCR amplified TRB using TRB-A and TRB-B pools in one tube. With the multiplex PCR reads reprocessed, TCRdb shows one record per CDR3 protein and no DNA. The sample shows about 7,500 distinct CDR3 sequences, and roughly 3.6% sits with its ten largest clones. Whole-study results and caveats: TRB repertoire shifts in secondary cytopenia and chronic lymphocytic leukemia mostly reflected lymphoma, not autoimmunity. Active autoimmune hepatitis patients had roughly 2.7-fold fewer exclusive TRB clusters than healthy donors. Clustering suggested that physiological T cell clusters were missing in primary autoimmune cytopenia patients.

The sequence was collected from a human donor with an autoimmune cytopenia or autoimmune hepatitis (not recorded which). V usage is TRBV18 and J usage is TRBJ2-1; TCRdb's D gene call, TRBD2, goes unchecked for lack of DNA. The sample comprised peripheral blood. The CDR3 here is CASSPALSGSSYNEQFF.